These 15 T cell receptor beta chains share one sample of origin, sequenced in a study of T cell repertoires in cytomegalovirus infection. TCRdb recomputed calls from the reads with MiXCR, one row per CDR3 protein. The top ten clones hold less than 9.5% of a sample with 300,000 to 400,000 distinct CDR3 sequences, 15% to 20% of them seen once. Sequencing used PBMCs. These receptor sequences come from a human donor in good health (CMV status not recorded). Some clones in this sample may be carry-over from other donors' samples.

For the CDR3, the DNA is TGTGCCAGCAGATCCGAGAAAACTAATGAAAAACTGTTTTTT. It yields the protein CASRSEKTNEKLFF. The chain carries TRBV2 and TRBJ1-4; no definite D call. Germline CDR1 and CDR2: SNHLY and FYNNEI. V was pared by 6 bases and J by 1 base, with 9 bases between. This CDR3 contains 14 residues.

The chain uses TRBV11-2 and TRBJ2-7; D perhaps matches TRBD2 (7 bases). CDR3 length: 16 residues. Trimming cost V 4 bases and J 3 bases, with 19 bases left between them. Germline CDR1 and CDR2: SGHAT and FQNNGV. DNA for the CDR3: TGTGCCAGCAGCTCGGAGTGGGGGGGACAAAACTACGAGCAGTACTTC. This encodes CASSSEWGGQNYEQYF.

This clonotype was found many times. Here the CDR3 DNA reads TGTGCCAGCAGCTTAGCGGGGGGCGGGAGGGCAGATACGCAGTATTTT. This gives the protein CASSLAGGGRADTQYF. The genes are TRBV7-2 and TRBJ2-3; 9 positions agree with TRBD2. V dropped 0 bases and J dropped 4; count of bases not matched to a gene: 5. The CDR3 totals 16 residues. Per the germline V gene, CDR1 is SGHTA and CDR2 is FQGNSA.

This clonotype showed up many times. The chain employs TRBV5-1 and TRBJ2-1; the D is unclear. CDR1 is SGHRS and CDR2 is YFSETQ in the germline V gene. CDR3 length: 16 residues. Trimming took 4 bases from V and 0 from J, leaving 14 bases between them. The CDR3 reads CASSLTSGGSYNEQFF. The DNA for the CDR3 is TGCGCCAGCAGCCTGACCTCTGGCGGCTCCTACAATGAGCAGTTCTTC.

This clonotype showed up just a few times. The gene calls are TRBV20-1 and TRBJ1-3, with TRBD1 matching 12 bases. The CDR3 contains 16 residues. Germline lookup yields CDR1 DFQATT and CDR2 SNEGSKA (reference sequence). V shed 0 bases, J shed 2 bases, and the junction held 2 bases outside the gene matches. In nucleotides, the CDR3 is TGCAGTGCTAGAGATGGGACAGGGGGCCCTGGAAACACCATATATTTT. This sequence encodes CSARDGTGGPGNTIYF.

This clonotype was counted many times. The chain links TRBV11-2 to TRBJ2-7; no clear D. Germline CDR1 SGHAT, CDR2 FQNNGV. The length of the CDR3 is 14 residues. The V end was cut by 1 base, the J end by 0 bases, with 7 bases between. The CDR3 nucleotides are TGTGCCAGCAGCTTAGCGGATAGCTCCTACGAGCAGTACTTC. This encodes CASSLADSSYEQYF.

This chain links TRBV6-5 with TRBJ2-7; 8 positions match TRBD1. Trimming took 0 bases from V and 6 from J; bases not matched to a gene: 4. CDR3 length: 14 amino acids. From germline, CDR1 is MNHEY and CDR2 SVGAGI. CDR3 loop: CASSYSRGRGEQYF. The DNA of the CDR3 is TGTGCCAGCAGTTACTCCAGGGGGCGAGGCGAGCAGTACTTC.

The rearrangement uses TRBV12-3 or TRBV12-4 and TRBJ2-1; 9 nucleotides line up with TRBD2. With 2 bases clipped from V and 12 bases from J, the junction kept 8 bases outside the gene matches. The CDR3 sequence is 14 residues long. This CDR3 reads CASSLRAGGGGQFF. The CDR3 nucleotides read TGTGCCAGCAGTTTAAGGGCGGGGGGGGGGGGGCAGTTCTTC.

Only a few counts were recorded for this clonotype. The chain joins TRBV19 to TRBJ1-1; tentative D call: TRBD1 (6 bases). Germline V gene sequence: CDR1 LNHDA, CDR2 SQIVND (reference sequence). CDR3 length: 13 residues. Trimming left V 6 bases short and J 2 bases short, with 10 bases between. Here the CDR3 DNA reads TGTGCCAGTAGGGAGACAGGTAACACTGAAGCTTTCTTT. Translating it yields CASRETGNTEAFF.

This clonotype was detected only a few times. V and J are TRBV5-1 and TRBJ1-5; no clear D gene. The CDR3 consists of 15 residues. Trimming left V 0 bases short and J 7 bases short, with 14 bases between. CDR1 and CDR2 (germline): SGHRS, YFSETQ. This CDR3 is CASSLGGVLGQPQHF. The CDR3 DNA reads as TGCGCCAGCAGCTTGGGCGGGGTGCTGGGACAGCCCCAGCATTTT.

This clonotype was seen more than once but under ten times. Germline is not matched at one junction end, which may reflect a read error. The CDR3 protein is CASSPFWGGQNTRELFF. CDR3 DNA: TGTGCCAGCAGTCCTTTTTGGGGGGGCCAGAACACCAGGGAGCTGTTTTTT. This chain connects TRBV12-3 or TRBV12-4 to TRBJ2-2, with D tentatively TRBD2 (7 bases). This CDR3 contains 17 residues.

This chain links TRBV19 with TRBJ1-5, with a weak D call TRBD1 (6 bases). The CDR3 is 15 residues long. The germline CDR1 and CDR2 sequences are LNHDA and SQIVND (reference sequence). V lost 3 bases and J lost 0, with 9 bases in between. The CDR3 coding sequence is TGTGCCAGTAGTATCGGCAGGGGTAGCAATCAGCCCCAGCATTTT. This sequence encodes CASSIGRGSNQPQHF.

This clonotype was recorded many times. V gene TRBV12-3 or TRBV12-4 combines with J gene TRBJ1-1, with 9 bases matching TRBD1. V gave up 6 bases and J gave up 1 base; unmatched junction bases: 6. The CDR3 loop spans 15 amino acids. CDR3 loop: CASSPGTGPNTEAFF. In DNA form, the CDR3 reads TGTGCCAGCAGCCCCGGGACAGGGCCGAACACTGAAGCTTTCTTT.

This clonotype has just a few counts. The chain links TRBV7-2 to TRBJ2-5; D is perhaps TRBD1 (7 bases). Germline CDR1 reads SGHTA; CDR2 reads FQGNSA. Trimming pared 4 bases from V and 1 base from J, leaving 10 bases between. The CDR3 contains 14 residues. CDR3: CASSSQGGQETQYF. The CDR3 region has the DNA TGTGCCAGCAGCTCTCAGGGGGGCCAAGAGACCCAGTACTTC. Looking up the rest from reference TRBV7-2 and TRBJ2-5 gives the full variable domain: GAGVSQSPSNKVTEKGKDVELRCDPISGHTALYWYRQSLGQGLEFLIYFQGNSAPDKSGLPSDRFSAERTGGSVSTLTIQRTQQEDSAVYLCASSSQGGQETQYFGPGTRLLVL.

This clonotype appeared a few times. The chain uses TRBV20-1 and TRBJ2-3; D possibly corresponds to TRBD2 (5 bases). The CDR3 spans 14 residues. Germline V gene lookup returns CDR1 DFQATT and CDR2 SNEGSKA (reference sequence). Trimming stripped 3 bases from V and 1 base from J, with 11 bases between. CDR3 sequence: CSARPGRGTDTQYF. CDR3 DNA: TGCAGTGCTAGGCCCGGGCGGGGCACAGATACGCAGTATTTT.